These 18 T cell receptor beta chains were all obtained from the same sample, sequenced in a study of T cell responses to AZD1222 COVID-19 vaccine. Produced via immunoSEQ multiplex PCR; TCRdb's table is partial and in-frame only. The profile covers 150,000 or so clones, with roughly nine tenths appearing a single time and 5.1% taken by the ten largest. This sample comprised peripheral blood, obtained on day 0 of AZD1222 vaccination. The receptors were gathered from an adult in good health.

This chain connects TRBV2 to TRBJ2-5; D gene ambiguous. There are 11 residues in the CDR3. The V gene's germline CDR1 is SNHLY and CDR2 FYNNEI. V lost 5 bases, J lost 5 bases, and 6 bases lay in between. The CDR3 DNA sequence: TGTGCCAGCAGTATGAGGGAGACCCAGTACTTC. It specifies CASSMRETQYF.

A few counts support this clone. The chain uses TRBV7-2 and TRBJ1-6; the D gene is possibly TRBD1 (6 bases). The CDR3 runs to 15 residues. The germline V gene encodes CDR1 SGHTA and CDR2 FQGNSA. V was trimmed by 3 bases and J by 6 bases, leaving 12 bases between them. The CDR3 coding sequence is TGTGCCAGCAGCTTCACCGGACAGACTAATTCACCCCTCCACTTT. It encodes CASSFTGQTNSPLHF.

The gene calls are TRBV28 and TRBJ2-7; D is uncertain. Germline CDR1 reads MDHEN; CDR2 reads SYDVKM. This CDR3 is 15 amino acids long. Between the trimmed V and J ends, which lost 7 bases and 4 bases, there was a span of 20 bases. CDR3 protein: CASTAGRNGIYEQYF. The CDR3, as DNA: TGTGCCAGCACCGCCGGACGGAATGGGATATACGAGCAGTACTTC.

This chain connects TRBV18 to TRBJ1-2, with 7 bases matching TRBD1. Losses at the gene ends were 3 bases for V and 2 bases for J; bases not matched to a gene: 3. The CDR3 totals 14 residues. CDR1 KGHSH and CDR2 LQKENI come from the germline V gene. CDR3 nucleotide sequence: TGTGCCAGCTCACCGTCGGGACAGAACTATGGCTACACCTTC. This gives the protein CASSPSGQNYGYTF.

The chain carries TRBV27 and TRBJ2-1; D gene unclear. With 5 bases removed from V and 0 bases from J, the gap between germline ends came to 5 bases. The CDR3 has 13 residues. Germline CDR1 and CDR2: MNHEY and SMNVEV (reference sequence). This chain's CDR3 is CASSQSSYNEQFF. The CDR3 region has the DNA TGTGCCAGCAGTCAGAGCTCCTACAATGAGCAGTTCTTC.

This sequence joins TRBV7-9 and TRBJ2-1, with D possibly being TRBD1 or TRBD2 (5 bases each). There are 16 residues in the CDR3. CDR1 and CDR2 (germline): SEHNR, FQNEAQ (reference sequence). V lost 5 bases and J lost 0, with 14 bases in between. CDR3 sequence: CASSPPGTSSYNEQFF. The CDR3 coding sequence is TGTGCCAGCAGCCCCCCCGGGACCTCCTCCTACAATGAGCAGTTCTTC.

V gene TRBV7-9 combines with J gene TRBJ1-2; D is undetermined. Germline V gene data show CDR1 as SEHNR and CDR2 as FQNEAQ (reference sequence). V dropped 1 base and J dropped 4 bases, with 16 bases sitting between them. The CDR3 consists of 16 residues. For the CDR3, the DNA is TGTGCCAGCAGCTTAGTGCGGATTGAGCAGCCCTATGGCTACACCTTC. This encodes CASSLVRIEQPYGYTF.

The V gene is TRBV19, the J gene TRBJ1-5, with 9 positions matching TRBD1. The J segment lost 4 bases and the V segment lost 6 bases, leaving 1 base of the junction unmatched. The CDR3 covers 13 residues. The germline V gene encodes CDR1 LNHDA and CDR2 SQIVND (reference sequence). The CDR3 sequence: CASSGTGNQPQHF. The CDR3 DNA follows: TGTGCCAGTAGCGGGACAGGGAATCAGCCCCAGCATTTT.

The CDR3 loop reads CASDRGYGQPYYGYTF. For the CDR3, the DNA is TGCGCCAGCGACCGAGGATACGGACAGCCATACTATGGCTACACCTTC. This chain links TRBV4-1 with TRBJ1-2; tentatively, D is TRBD1 (6 bases). Germline loops: CDR1 MGHRA, CDR2 YSYEKL. V shed 8 bases and J shed 3 bases, with 22 bases lying between them. The CDR3 contains 16 residues.

The CDR3 DNA reads as TGTGCCAGCAGCCCCCTAGCGGGACAGTCCTACAATGAGCAGTTCTTC. Translation: CASSPLAGQSYNEQFF. The rearrangement uses TRBV7-6 and TRBJ2-1; TRBD2 agrees at 9 bases. The CDR3 is 16 residues long. J gave up 1 base and V 5 bases, and 6 bases lay outside the gene matches. Per the germline V gene, CDR1 is SGHVS and CDR2 is FNYEAQ.

The chain's CDR3 is CASSFSASYGYTF. CDR3 nucleotides: TGTGCCAGCAGTTTTTCGGCTAGCTATGGCTACACCTTC. The V call is TRBV28, the J call TRBJ1-2; no firm D call. The V gene lost 3 bases and the J gene lost 4 bases, with 9 bases spanning the gap. The CDR3 spans 13 residues. The germline V gene encodes CDR1 MDHEN and CDR2 SYDVKM.

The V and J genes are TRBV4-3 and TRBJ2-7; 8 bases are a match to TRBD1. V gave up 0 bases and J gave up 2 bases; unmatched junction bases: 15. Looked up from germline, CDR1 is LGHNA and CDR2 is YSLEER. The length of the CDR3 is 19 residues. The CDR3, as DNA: TGCGCCAGCAGCCAAGAACTGACAGGGGTCCTCGGGGGAGCCTACGAGCAGTACTTC. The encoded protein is CASSQELTGVLGGAYEQYF.

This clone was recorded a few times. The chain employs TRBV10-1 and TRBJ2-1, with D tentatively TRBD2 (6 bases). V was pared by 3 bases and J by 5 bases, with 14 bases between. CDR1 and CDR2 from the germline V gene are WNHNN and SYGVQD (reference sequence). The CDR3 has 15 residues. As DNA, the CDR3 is TGCGCCAGCAGTGAATGGAGGGTGGGGGACAATGAGCAGTTCTTC. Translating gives CASSEWRVGDNEQFF.

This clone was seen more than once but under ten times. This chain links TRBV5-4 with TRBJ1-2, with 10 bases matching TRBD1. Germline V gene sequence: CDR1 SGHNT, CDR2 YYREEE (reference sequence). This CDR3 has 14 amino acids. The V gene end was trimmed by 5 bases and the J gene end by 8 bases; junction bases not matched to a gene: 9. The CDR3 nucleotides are TGTGCCAGCAGTCCCGACAGGGGGCGATCCGGCTACACCTTC. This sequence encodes CASSPDRGRSGYTF. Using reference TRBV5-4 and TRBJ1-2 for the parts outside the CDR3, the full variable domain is ETGVTQSPTHLIKTRGQQVTLRCSSQSGHNTVSWYQQALGQGPQFIFQYYREEENGRGNFPPRFSGLQFPNYSSELNVNALELDDSALYLCASSPDRGRSGYTFGSGTRLTVV.

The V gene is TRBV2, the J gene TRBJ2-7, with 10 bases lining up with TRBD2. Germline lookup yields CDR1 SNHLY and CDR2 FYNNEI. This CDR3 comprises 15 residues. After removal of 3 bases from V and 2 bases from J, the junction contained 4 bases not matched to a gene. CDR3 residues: CASSDGLAATYEQYF. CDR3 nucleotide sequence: TGTGCCAGCAGTGACGGACTAGCGGCGACCTACGAGCAGTACTTC.

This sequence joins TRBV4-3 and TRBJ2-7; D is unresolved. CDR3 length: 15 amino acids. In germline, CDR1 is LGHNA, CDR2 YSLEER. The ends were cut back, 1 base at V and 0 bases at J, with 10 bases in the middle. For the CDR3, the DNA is TGCGCCAGCAGCCAAGGACACCAGAGCTCCTACGAGCAGTACTTC. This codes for CASSQGHQSSYEQYF.

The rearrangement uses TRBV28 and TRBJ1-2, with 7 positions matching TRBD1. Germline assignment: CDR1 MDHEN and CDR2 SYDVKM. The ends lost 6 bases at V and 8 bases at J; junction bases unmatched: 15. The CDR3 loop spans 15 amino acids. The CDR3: CASSISGGGYGGYTF. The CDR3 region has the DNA TGTGCCAGCAGCATCTCAGGGGGAGGATATGGGGGCTACACCTTC.

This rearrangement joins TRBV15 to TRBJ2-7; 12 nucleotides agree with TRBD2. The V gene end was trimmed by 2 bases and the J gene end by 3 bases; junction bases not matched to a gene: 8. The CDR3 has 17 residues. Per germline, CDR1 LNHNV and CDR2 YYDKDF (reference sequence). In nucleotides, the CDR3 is TGTGCCACCAGCAGACCCGGACTAGCGGGGAATTTCTACGAGCAGTACTTC. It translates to CATSRPGLAGNFYEQYF. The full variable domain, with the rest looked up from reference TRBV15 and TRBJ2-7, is DAMVIQNPRYQVTQFGKPVTLSCSQTLNHNVMYWYQQKSSQAPKLLFHYYDKDFNNEADTPDNFQSRRPNTSFCFLDIRSPGLGDTAMYLCATSRPGLAGNFYEQYFGPGTRLTVT.